These 8 T cell receptor beta chains were sequenced from one sample in a study of tumor-infiltrating lymphocytes in oesophageal squamous cell carcinoma. TCRdb called the PCR reads again in MiXCR, with one record for every CDR3 protein. The table includes 7,500 to 9,500 distinct CDR3 sequences, around two thirds detected once. The sequenced sample consisted of esophageal tumor tissue. These receptors came from a female donor with esophageal squamous cell carcinoma.

The J gene is TRBJ2-5, the V gene TRBV7-2; D remains ambiguous. The J call is uncertain, as TRBJ2-1 better fits the DNA end. This CDR3 is built from 15 residues. In germline, CDR1 is SGHTA, CDR2 FQGNSA. The CDR3 region is CASSLLLVFRNEQFF. In DNA, the CDR3 is TGTGCCAGCAGCTTACTTTTGGTGTTCCGCAATGAGCAGTTCTTC.

J is TRBJ2-7 and V is TRBV7-8; 8 bases match TRBD2. The J call may be faulty, since TRBJ2-5 better matches the DNA end. The CDR3 is made up of 16 amino acids. Germline loops: CDR1 SGHVS, CDR2 FQNEAQ. This chain's CDR3 is CASSRRGGAGQETQYF. The CDR3 coding sequence is TGTGCCAGCAGCCGACGGGGGGGGGCGGGACAAGAGACCCAGTACTTC.

V and J are TRBV12-3 or TRBV12-4 and TRBJ1-1, with 8 bases aligning to TRBD1. This CDR3 region has 13 residues. V was clipped by 6 bases and J by 1 base; unmatched bases: 1. The DNA of the CDR3 is TGTGCCAGCAGAACAGGGGGGAACACTGAAGCTTTCTTT. It yields the protein CASRTGGNTEAFF.

This clonotype was detected only once. CDR3 in DNA: TGCGCCAGCAGTACTGCCACCGGACAGGGGGCATATGGCTACACCTTC. Its translation: CASSTATGQGAYGYTF. J is TRBJ1-2 and V is TRBV10-2; 11 bases fit TRBD1. CDR3 length: 16 amino acids. Germline V CDR1 and CDR2: WSHSY, SAAADI. Trimming at V came to 5 bases and at J to 5 bases, leaving 10 bases not matched to a gene.

The genes are TRBV7-8 and TRBJ2-5; 7 bases line up with TRBD2. The J call is doubtful: the DNA matches TRBJ2-7 better. The CDR3 consists of 16 residues. Germline values: CDR1 SGHVS, CDR2 FQNEAQ. CDR3 DNA: TGTGCCAGCAGCTTAGCGCTTGGTAGCGGGTCCTACGAGCAGTACTTC. Protein sequence: CASSLALGSGSYEQYF.

This clonotype occurred a few times. V is TRBV12-2 and J is TRBJ2-5. TRBV12-2 is a listed pseudogene. This CDR3 is built from 14 residues. The CDR3 DNA reads TGTGCAAGTCGCTTAAACAGGGTCCAAGAGACCCAGTACTTC. This gives the protein CASRLNRVQETQYF.

V gene TRBV7-2 combines with J gene TRBJ1-1, with D perhaps TRBD1 (6 bases). Trimming stripped 5 bases from V and 3 bases from J, with 19 bases between. Looked up from germline, CDR1 is SGHTA and CDR2 is FQGNSA. The CDR3 length is 16 residues. The DNA of the CDR3 is TGTGCCAGCAGCCTCAGAACAGGGCCTTGGGACACTGAAGCTTTCTTT. Residues: CASSLRTGPWDTEAFF.

This chain joins TRBV7-6 and TRBJ2-1; 7 positions match TRBD1. Trimming removed 7 bases from V and 10 bases from J; junction bases left unmatched: 13. This CDR3 comprises 14 residues. Germline V gene sequence: CDR1 SGHVS, CDR2 FNYEAQ. As DNA, the CDR3 is TGTGCCAGCAAGGAGCTAGGGGGCTTAGACGAGCAGTTCTTC. It specifies CASKELGGLDEQFF.